Below, one TCR beta chain is given with its context. The antigen remains undetermined. Assay: immunoSEQ multiplex PCR; the TCRdb copy retains only in-frame clones and omits some. The sample consists of about 43,000 clones, roughly 92% of them appearing once. The data were obtained in a study of cytomegalovirus exposure and HLA in healthy donors. Study-level results: Researchers counted roughly 150 TCR beta chains as cytomegalovirus-associated. TCR clusters originating in the first cohort tended to co-occur in the 100 to 150 validation repertoires, according to a later analysis.

The sample taken for sequencing was PBMCs. The clonotype comes from a man in his late teens or twenties in good health and CMV-seronegative.

CDR3 loop: CASSSYRGAGELFF. CDR3 bases: TGTGCCAGCAGCTCTTACAGGGGCGCCGGGGAGCTGTTTTTT. The chain combines TRBV5-6 with TRBJ2-2, with TRBD1 identical over 7 bases. Germline lookup yields CDR1 SGHDT and CDR2 YYEEEE. The CDR3 has 14 amino acids. Trimming removed 3 bases from V and 6 bases from J; junction bases left unmatched: 5.